This passage covers 18 T cell receptor beta chains from one sample sequenced in a study of blood T cells in healthy people across ages. A second PCR of 7 to 11 cycles used a sample-barcoded 5' primer and a J-beta primer mix. One entry per CDR3 protein, called by TCRdb with MiXCR from the 5' RACE reads. In the table there are around 790,000 distinct CDR3 sequences, around 45% of which are singletons. Sequenced: blood. All receptors come from a man aged 60 to 75 in good health.

This clonotype was observed a few times. The chain has TRBV4-3 and TRBJ2-1, with D possibly matching TRBD2 (5 bases). The CDR3 loop spans 16 amino acids. Germline CDR1 and CDR2: LGHNA and YSLEER. Trimming cost V 0 bases and J 3 bases, with 12 bases left between them. The CDR3 DNA is TGCGCCAGCAGCCAAGACTCTAGCCTTCTCTACAATGAGCAGTTCTTC. Translated: CASSQDSSLLYNEQFF.

The chain combines TRBV20-1 with TRBJ1-5; 7 bases are shared with TRBD1. Per germline, CDR1 DFQATT and CDR2 SNEGSKA (reference sequence). The CDR3 loop spans 14 amino acids. V lost 3 bases and J lost 3; bases outside the gene matches: 5. Written as DNA, the CDR3 is TGCAGTGCTAGTTCAGGGGGGAACAATCAGCCCCAGCATTTT. It encodes CSASSGGNNQPQHF.

The chain couples TRBV9 to TRBJ2-1, with TRBD2 matching 10 bases. The junction had 13 bases not matched to a gene; V was cut back by 3 bases and J by 4 bases. The germline V gene has CDR1 SGDLS and CDR2 YYNGEE. The CDR3 has 18 residues. CDR3 nucleotides: TGTGCCAGCAGCGGGGCTAGCGGGGGCCCCGGCCTGTACAATGAGCAGTTCTTC. As protein: CASSGASGGPGLYNEQFF.

This clonotype was detected a few times. This chain joins TRBV27 and TRBJ1-4, with 9 bases aligning to TRBD1. The germline gives CDR1 MNHEY, CDR2 SMNVEV (reference sequence). Trimming took 4 bases from V and 3 from J; bases not matched to a gene: 9. This CDR3 contains 17 residues. CDR3 coding DNA: TGTGCCAGCAGTTCCAAGGACAGGGGTAATGCTAATGAAAAACTGTTTTTT. Translating gives CASSSKDRGNANEKLFF.

This clonotype was detected a few times. The CDR3 is CSAARPPAGTRVYEQYF. The CDR3 coding sequence is TGCAGTGCTGCCCGACCCCCCGCCGGGACTAGGGTCTACGAGCAGTACTTC. This rearrangement joins TRBV20-1 to TRBJ2-7; 8 bases fit TRBD2. This CDR3 is 17 amino acids long. J was trimmed by 3 bases and V by 5 bases; bases with no gene match: 18. CDR1 DFQATT and CDR2 SNEGSKA come from the germline V gene (reference sequence).

This clonotype was seen repeatedly, ten times or more. The rearrangement uses TRBV29-1 and TRBJ1-4; 9 positions match TRBD1. The ends lost 3 bases at V and 11 bases at J; junction bases unmatched: 7. Germline-derived CDR1 and CDR2 are SQVTM and ANQGSEA. The CDR3 is made up of 13 amino acids. The CDR3 reads CSVETGGRWKLFF. The CDR3 coding sequence is TGCAGCGTTGAGACAGGGGGTCGGTGGAAACTGTTTTTT.

The genes are TRBV2 and TRBJ2-6; TRBD2 matches 11 bases. The junction had 17 bases not matched to a gene; V was cut back by 6 bases and J by 4 bases. This CDR3 is 20 amino acids long. Looked up from germline, CDR1 is SNHLY and CDR2 is FYNNEI. The CDR3: CASRLSSTGTSGYGANVLTF. CDR3 DNA sequence: TGTGCCAGCAGGCTCTCTTCTACCGGGACTAGCGGATACGGGGCCAACGTCCTGACTTTC.

The chain links TRBV10-3 to TRBJ2-6; D is unresolved. Germline V gene lookup returns CDR1 ENHRY and CDR2 SYGVKD. V shed 4 bases and J shed 4 bases, with 8 bases lying between them. The CDR3 covers 14 residues. The CDR3 here is CAISAGSGANVLTF. CDR3 nucleotide sequence: TGTGCCATCAGTGCCGGGTCCGGGGCCAACGTCCTGACTTTC.

The chain employs TRBV5-1 and TRBJ2-4; 8 nucleotides agree with TRBD2. CDR1 and CDR2 (germline): SGHRS, YFSETQ. The CDR3 extends over 16 amino acids. V lost 0 bases to trimming and J lost 13 bases; unmatched junction nucleotides: 15. CDR3 coding DNA: TGCGCCAGCAGCTTGGGATCCGGGGGGGCGGCCTACGTGCAGTACTTC. The encoded protein is CASSLGSGGAAYVQYF. Full variable domain (remainder filled in from reference TRBV5-1 and TRBJ2-4): KAGVTQTPRYLIKTRGQQVTLSCSPISGHRSVSWYQQTPGQGLQFLFEYFSETQRNKGNFPGRFSGRQFSNSRSEMNVSTLELGDSALYLCASSLGSGGAAYVQYFGAGTRLSVL.

The chain uses TRBV9 and TRBJ2-1, with 7 nucleotides matching TRBD1. CDR1 is SGDLS, CDR2 YYNGEE, per germline. This CDR3 spans 15 amino acids. Trimming took 3 bases from V and 5 from J; bases not matched to a gene: 8. CDR3 loop: CASSATGFIHNEQFF. CDR3 in DNA: TGTGCCAGCAGCGCGACAGGGTTTATACACAATGAGCAGTTCTTC.

This sequence joins TRBV20-1 and TRBJ1-2, with TRBD1 as a possible D gene (5 bases). V dropped 5 bases and J dropped 7 bases, with 17 bases sitting between them. The CDR3 covers 13 residues. CDR1 and CDR2 (germline): DFQATT, SNEGSKA (reference sequence). The CDR3 here is CSAYFRGAIGYTF. CDR3 nucleotide sequence: TGCAGTGCTTACTTCCGAGGGGCAATTGGCTACACCTTC.

There are many counts of this clonotype. The chain has TRBV12-3 or TRBV12-4 and TRBJ2-6, with 7 positions matching TRBD1. This CDR3 is 14 amino acids long. With V trimmed by 6 bases and J by 1 base, 0 bases remained unmatched. The CDR3: CASRTGSGANVLTF. The CDR3 bases are TGTGCCAGCAGGACAGGGTCTGGGGCCAACGTCCTGACTTTC.

This clonotype was observed a few times. The chain carries TRBV4-3 and TRBJ1-6; 8 nucleotides agree with TRBD1. Per the germline V gene, CDR1 is LGHNA and CDR2 is YSLEER. V shed 0 bases, J shed 8 bases, and the junction held 3 bases outside the gene matches. The CDR3 consists of 15 residues. In nucleotides, the CDR3 is TGCGCCAGCAGCCAAGACGGACAGGGTTATTCACCCCTCCACTTT. Protein product: CASSQDGQGYSPLHF.

This clonotype has just a few counts. The rearrangement uses TRBV7-2 and TRBJ1-1, with TRBD1 as a possible D gene (5 bases). Germline V gene data show CDR1 as SGHTA and CDR2 as FQGNSA. Trimming took off 5 bases at V and 6 bases at J, with 16 bases between the two ends. This CDR3 is 14 amino acids long. CDR3 residues: CASSLGGDPAEAFF. In DNA, the CDR3 is TGTGCCAGCAGCCTCGGGGGGGATCCCGCTGAAGCTTTCTTT.

The chain links TRBV27 to TRBJ1-6, with D tentatively TRBD1 (6 bases). This CDR3 is built from 16 residues. The germline gives CDR1 MNHEY, CDR2 SMNVEV (reference sequence). Deletions cut 0 bases from V and 13 bases from J, with 19 bases between. The CDR3: CASSLSGRQDFRPLHF. The CDR3 DNA reads TGTGCCAGCAGTTTATCAGGCCGACAGGACTTTAGGCCCCTCCACTTT.

CDR3 region: CASSFSRGAADTGELFF. CDR3 coding DNA: TGTGCCAGCAGTTTCAGCAGGGGCGCAGCGGACACCGGGGAGCTGTTTTTT. The chain combines TRBV6-5 with TRBJ2-2; the D gene is possibly TRBD1 (6 bases). Germline CDR1 MNHEY, CDR2 SVGAGI. The CDR3 totals 17 residues. V gave up 4 bases and J gave up 3 bases, with 18 bases separating them.

In this sample, this clonotype turned up a few times. This chain uses TRBV29-1 with TRBJ2-5; 9 nucleotides line up with TRBD1. V dropped 3 bases and J dropped 7; count of bases not matched to a gene: 15. CDR3 length: 16 residues. Looked up from germline, CDR1 is SQVTM and CDR2 is ANQGSEA. The CDR3: CSVEGAGQGLRGTQYF. The CDR3 DNA reads TGCAGCGTTGAGGGGGCGGGACAGGGATTGAGGGGGACCCAGTACTTC.

This chain uses TRBV7-2 with TRBJ2-2; no firm D call. The V end was cut by 3 bases, the J end by 8 bases, with 7 bases between. The CDR3 spans 12 residues. Germline lookup yields CDR1 SGHTA and CDR2 FQGNSA. CDR3 sequence reads: CASSLPIGELFF. The CDR3 DNA reads TGTGCCAGCAGCTTGCCTATTGGGGAGCTGTTTTTT.